The 6 T cell receptor beta chains listed next were all sequenced from one sample in a study of blood T cell repertoires in COVID-19. Clones were read by immunoSEQ multiplex PCR, and TCRdb kept only the in-frame ones, dropping some. The repertoire holds about 82,000 clones, with just under 85% as singletons. The specimen sequenced was peripheral blood. These receptors were taken from an elderly man with active or convalescent COVID-19.

The chain recombines TRBV6-2 or TRBV6-3 with TRBJ2-5, with TRBD2 as a possible D gene (6 bases). In germline, CDR1 is MNHEY, CDR2 SVGEGT. Trimming took 4 bases from V and 4 from J, leaving 10 bases between them. The CDR3 has 13 amino acids. The CDR3 coding sequence is TGTGCCAGCAGTTCCACGGGAGTAGAGACCCAGTACTTC. Amino acids: CASSSTGVETQYF.

This chain joins TRBV11-3 and TRBJ2-7; 7 nucleotides agree with TRBD2. Germline CDR1 SGHNT, CDR2 YENEEA. V lost 5 bases to trimming and J lost 11 bases; unmatched junction nucleotides: 3. The CDR3 consists of 10 residues. The CDR3 DNA follows: TGTGCCAGCAGCCCGGGAGGCGAGTACGTC. Protein sequence: CASSPGGEYV.

The chain recombines TRBV19 with TRBJ1-1; 11 bases are a match to TRBD1. Germline V gene sequence: CDR1 LNHDA, CDR2 SQIVND (reference sequence). V shed 2 bases and J 4 bases; nucleotides not matched to a gene: 15. The CDR3 is 19 residues long. CDR3 sequence: CASSIYPLTGQGAVTEAFF. CDR3 nucleotide sequence: TGTGCCAGTAGTATATATCCCCTAACCGGACAGGGGGCTGTCACTGAAGCTTTCTTT.

The gene calls are TRBV2 and TRBJ2-5, with 11 bases that match TRBD2. After removal of 5 bases from V and 2 bases from J, the junction contained 10 bases not matched to a gene. The CDR3 sequence is 17 residues long. Germline-derived CDR1 and CDR2 are SNHLY and FYNNEI. The CDR3, as DNA: TGTGCCAGCAGTAGCTGGGGTAGCGGGGGGGATCAAGAGACCCAGTACTTC. Amino acids: CASSSWGSGGDQETQYF.

This clone came up a few times. V usage is TRBV28 and J usage is TRBJ1-5; D is unresolved. Germline V gene lookup returns CDR1 MDHEN and CDR2 SYDVKM. The V gene lost 7 bases and the J gene lost 9 bases, with 13 bases spanning the gap. The CDR3 is 12 amino acids. This CDR3 reads CASTAKPGPQHF. The DNA for the CDR3 is TGTGCCAGCACCGCTAAGCCCGGGCCCCAGCATTTT.

This sequence joins TRBV29-1 and TRBJ1-2; TRBD1 might be the D (6 bases). This CDR3 contains 13 residues. The germline V gene has CDR1 SQVTM and CDR2 ANQGSEA. V was clipped by 4 bases and J by 1 base, with 10 bases between them. The CDR3 region is CSVVEQGNYGYTF. In DNA form, the CDR3 reads TGCAGCGTTGTAGAACAGGGTAACTATGGCTACACCTTC.